Reported below is one T cell receptor (beta chain). The CDR3 totals 16 residues. Per the germline V gene, CDR1 is LGHNA and CDR2 is YSLEER. Trimming took 1 base from V and 10 from J, leaving 17 bases between them. These data are taken from a study of blood T cell repertoires in COVID-19. Generated by immunoSEQ multiplex PCR, the TCRdb table keeps only in-frame clones and is missing some. Here the sample spans 150,000 to 200,000 clones, about 80% being singletons. This chain links TRBV4-3 with TRBJ1-6, with a possible D match to TRBD1 (5 bases). The sequenced sample was peripheral blood. This TCR came from a woman in her fifties or sixties with COVID-19, enrolled during active disease. The CDR3 loop reads CASSQVMEQGSSPLHF. CDR3 DNA sequence: TGCGCCAGCAGCCAAGTAATGGAGCAGGGCAGCTCACCCCTCCACTTT.